The 2 T cell receptor beta chains in this list originate from one sample, sequenced in a study of T cells in Graves' hyperthyroidism and ophthalmopathy. Using RNA transcripts as the source, TCR beta CDR3 regions were amplified. Primed by the HTBI set, a first-round RT-PCR was run on the TCR CDR3. TCRdb analysed the multiplex PCR reads with MiXCR anew, one entry per CDR3 protein. Of about 290,000 distinct CDR3 sequences listed, over 15% are singletons. Sequencing was carried out using blood. These receptors originate from a man younger than 40 with Graves' hyperthyroidism.

In its sample, this clonotype was seen many times. The V call is TRBV5-1, the J call TRBJ2-1; 10 bases agree with TRBD2. CDR3 length: 14 residues. The V and J ends lost 0 bases and 6 bases, in that order; junction bases with no gene match: 0. Germline assignment: CDR1 SGHRS and CDR2 YFSETQ. The CDR3 nucleotides are TGCGCCAGCAGCTTGGCTAGCGGGAGCAATGAGCAGTTCTTC. Residues: CASSLASGSNEQFF. Together with reference TRBV5-1 and TRBJ2-1, the CDR3 gives the full variable domain: KAGVTQTPRYLIKTRGQQVTLSCSPISGHRSVSWYQQTPGQGLQFLFEYFSETQRNKGNFPGRFSGRQFSNSRSEMNVSTLELGDSALYLCASSLASGSNEQFFGPGTRLTVL.

This clonotype was counted ten times or more. V and J are TRBV6-6 and TRBJ2-7; the match to TRBD1 covers 9 bases. V shed 2 bases, J shed 4 bases, and the junction held 6 bases outside the gene matches. In germline, CDR1 is MNHNY, CDR2 SVGAGI (reference sequence). The CDR3 runs to 15 residues. CDR3 sequence (DNA): TGTGCCAGCAGTTACCCGACAGGGGGGCAATACGAGCAGTACTTC. Translating gives CASSYPTGGQYEQYF.